The 23 T cell receptor beta chains presented below share a single source sample, sequenced in a study of T cells in Graves' hyperthyroidism and ophthalmopathy. The TCR beta CDR3 regions underwent amplification using RNA transcripts as the source. In the first-round RT-PCR of the TCR CDR3, the HTBI primer set was used. From the multiplex PCR reads, TCRdb called clonotypes with MiXCR, one entry per CDR3 protein. The data contain approximately 360,000 distinct CDR3 sequences, roughly 25% of them singletons. Specimen: blood. The source is a man between 50 and 59 years old with Graves' hyperthyroidism.

The rearrangement joins TRBV24-1 to TRBJ2-3; TRBD2 matches at 11 bases. The length of the CDR3 is 17 residues. CDR1 is KGHDR and CDR2 is SFDVKD in the germline V gene. Trimming removed 5 bases from V and 4 bases from J; junction bases left unmatched: 10. This chain's CDR3 is CATSGSVTSGSPDTQYF. In DNA, the CDR3 is TGTGCCACCAGTGGGTCGGTTACTAGCGGGAGTCCAGATACGCAGTATTTT.

This clonotype was observed a handful of times. The chain couples TRBV5-1 to TRBJ1-5; D unclear. Between the trimmed V and J ends, which lost 0 bases and 0 bases, there was a span of 7 bases. CDR1 and CDR2 (germline): SGHRS, YFSETQ. This CDR3 is built from 15 residues. CDR3 amino acids: CASSLDSSSNQPQHF. In DNA, the CDR3 is TGCGCCAGCAGCTTGGACAGTTCTAGCAATCAGCCCCAGCATTTT.

The chain recombines TRBV7-2 with TRBJ2-1; 8 bases match TRBD1. Per the germline V gene, CDR1 is SGHTA and CDR2 is FQGNSA. V shed 9 bases and J 7 bases; nucleotides not matched to a gene: 11. This CDR3 spans 14 amino acids. DNA for the CDR3: TGTGCCAGTATACCAGGACAGGGAAAAAATGAGCAGTTCTTC. This codes for CASIPGQGKNEQFF.

This clonotype was observed a few times. The rearrangement uses TRBV7-9 and TRBJ2-5; D remains unclear. The CDR3 has 16 amino acids. Trimming took off 3 bases at V and 4 bases at J, with 18 bases between the two ends. Looked up from germline, CDR1 is SEHNR and CDR2 is FQNEAQ (reference sequence). The DNA for the CDR3 is TGTGCCAGCAGCTTCCGGACGGATCCAATTATAGAGACCCAGTACTTC. Its protein is CASSFRTDPIIETQYF.

The chain links TRBV20-1 to TRBJ2-7; 11 nucleotides align to TRBD2. The CDR3 length is 13 residues. The germline V gene encodes CDR1 DFQATT and CDR2 SNEGSKA (reference sequence). With 6 bases clipped from V and 6 bases from J, the junction kept 7 bases outside the gene matches. The CDR3 nucleotides read TGCAGTGCAAGACTAGCGGGAATAAGCGAGCAGTACTTC. This gives the protein CSARLAGISEQYF.

At least ten counts were recorded for this clonotype. The rearrangement joins TRBV7-9 to TRBJ2-1; 9 bases are shared with TRBD2. The germline V gene encodes CDR1 SEHNR and CDR2 FQNEAQ (reference sequence). V gave up 0 bases and J gave up 1 base; unmatched junction bases: 10. The length of the CDR3 is 19 residues. Here the CDR3 reads CASSLALGSGRQSYNEQFF. The CDR3 nucleotides are TGTGCCAGCAGCTTAGCCTTAGGAAGCGGGAGGCAGTCCTACAATGAGCAGTTCTTC.

The chain carries TRBV29-1 and TRBJ1-2; D not resolved. This CDR3 region has 15 residues. Germline lookup yields CDR1 SQVTM and CDR2 ANQGSEA. V lost 0 bases, J lost 6 bases, and 17 bases lay in between. The CDR3 loop reads CSVEDWDILWDGYTF. DNA of the CDR3: TGCAGCGTTGAAGATTGGGATATTTTATGGGATGGCTACACCTTC. Full variable domain (missing parts from reference TRBV29-1 and TRBJ1-2): SAVISQKPSRDICQRGTSLTIQCQVDSQVTMMFWYRQQPGQSLTLIATANQGSEATYESGFVIDKFPISRPNLTFSTLTVSNMSPEDSSIYLCSVEDWDILWDGYTFGSGTRLTVV.

This clonotype was seen a handful of times. The V call is TRBV11-2, the J call TRBJ2-7, with 7 bases that match TRBD2. This CDR3 is 15 amino acids long. V shed 2 bases, J shed 5 bases, and the junction held 9 bases outside the gene matches. CDR1 and CDR2 (germline): SGHAT, FQNNGV. DNA for the CDR3: TGTGCCAGCAGCTTAATGGCGGGAGAGGCCCACGAGCAGTACTTC. It specifies CASSLMAGEAHEQYF. The full variable domain, rest sourced from reference TRBV11-2 and TRBJ2-7, is EAGVAQSPRYKIIEKRQSVAFWCNPISGHATLYWYQQILGQGPKLLIQFQNNGVVDDSQLPKDRFSAERLKGVDSTLKIQPAKLEDSAVYLCASSLMAGEAHEQYFGPGTRLTVT.

Here the CDR3 reads CASSTFMPSLQFF. Written as DNA, the CDR3 is TGTGCCAGCAGCACCTTCATGCCCTCCTTGCAGTTCTTC. The chain links TRBV28 to TRBJ2-1; no firm D call. CDR3 size: 13 residues. The V gene lost 6 bases and the J gene lost 12 bases, with 18 bases spanning the gap. CDR1 is MDHEN, CDR2 SYDVKM, per germline.

V usage is TRBV5-4 and J usage is TRBJ1-1; 10 bases fit TRBD1. CDR3 length: 16 residues. The junction had 3 bases not matched to a gene; V was cut back by 1 base and J by 0 bases. CDR1 and CDR2 (germline): SGHNT, YYREEE (reference sequence). The CDR3 nucleotides read TGTGCCAGCAGCTTGAGACAGGGGGCATTGAACACTGAAGCTTTCTTT. The encoded protein is CASSLRQGALNTEAFF.

The chain uses TRBV20-1 and TRBJ1-2, with 9 bases identical to TRBD1. The V gene end was trimmed by 1 base and the J gene end by 6 bases; junction bases not matched to a gene: 3. The CDR3 runs to 13 residues. Germline V gene data show CDR1 as DFQATT and CDR2 as SNEGSKA (reference sequence). The CDR3 protein is CSARVRDRDGYTF. In nucleotides, the CDR3 is TGCAGTGCTAGAGTCCGGGACAGGGATGGCTACACCTTC.

The rearrangement links TRBV29-1 to TRBJ2-3; no reliable D call. Germline V gives CDR1 SQVTM, CDR2 ANQGSEA. CDR3 length equals 12 residues. Trimming removed 2 bases from V and 4 bases from J, with 7 bases in between. The CDR3 spells CSVEHSADTQYF. The CDR3 nucleotides read TGCAGCGTTGAACACTCGGCAGATACGCAGTATTTT.

This clonotype has more than one count but fewer than ten. V and J are TRBV12-3 or TRBV12-4 and TRBJ1-1; TRBD1 matches at 8 bases. This CDR3 spans 15 amino acids. Trimming took 3 bases from V and 5 from J; bases not matched to a gene: 8. Here the CDR3 reads CASSFGQGAGTEAFF. The CDR3 DNA reads TGTGCCAGCAGTTTTGGGCAGGGGGCAGGGACTGAAGCTTTCTTT.

This clonotype came up once. CDR3 in DNA: TGTGCCAGCAGCTCGATTTCCAGAGGAGAGCAGTACTTC. It codes for CASSSISRGEQYF. The chain uses TRBV7-9 and TRBJ2-7; no firm D call. This CDR3 has 13 amino acids. Germline V gene lookup returns CDR1 SEHNR and CDR2 FQNEAQ (reference sequence). Trimming pared 4 bases from V and 7 bases from J, leaving 14 bases between.

Comments on this clonotype: A clone one base away is much larger, so this may be a read error. The conserved phenylalanine or tryptophan is not found at the CDR3 terminus, so this likely reflects a read error. The genes are TRBV20-1 and TRBJ2-7; no definite D call. V was clipped by 0 bases and J by 2 bases, with 8 bases between them. Germline values: CDR1 DFQATT, CDR2 SNEGSKA (reference sequence). The CDR3 is 13 residues long. DNA for the CDR3: TGCAGTGCTAGAGATAAGAAGACCTACGAGCAGTACCTC. Its protein is CSARDKKTYEQYL.

The CDR3 protein is CASSRGVGQGHEQYF. The CDR3 nucleotides read TGTGCCAGCAGCCGAGGGGTCGGACAGGGACACGAGCAGTACTTC. The rearrangement uses TRBV28 and TRBJ2-7; 8 positions match TRBD1. Germline values: CDR1 MDHEN, CDR2 SYDVKM. The length of the CDR3 is 15 residues. Trimming took 6 bases from V and 5 from J; bases not matched to a gene: 12. Full variable domain (remainder filled in from reference TRBV28 and TRBJ2-7): DVKVTQSSRYLVKRTGEKVFLECVQDMDHENMFWYRQDPGLGLRLIYFSYDVKMKEKGDIPEGYSVSREKKERFSLILESASTNQTSMYLCASSRGVGQGHEQYFGPGTRLTVT.

The chain employs TRBV12-3 or TRBV12-4 and TRBJ2-4; D unclear. V was cut by 1 base and J by 0 bases, with 7 bases left in between. The CDR3 is 15 residues long. The CDR3 loop reads CASSLVRRAKNIQYF. The CDR3 DNA follows: TGTGCCAGCAGTTTAGTCAGGAGAGCCAAAAACATTCAGTACTTC.

The chain carries TRBV29-1 and TRBJ2-3; possible D gene TRBD2, 6 bases. CDR1 is SQVTM, CDR2 ANQGSEA, per germline. V was shortened by 0 bases and J by 1 base, with 8 bases between the two germline ends. This CDR3 has 14 residues. The CDR3 region is CSVEDPGGTDTQYF. The CDR3 DNA follows: TGCAGCGTTGAAGATCCGGGGGGCACAGATACGCAGTATTTT.

This clonotype was observed at least ten times. V and J are TRBV20-1 and TRBJ2-1; TRBD2 aligns across 7 bases. The germline gives CDR1 DFQATT, CDR2 SNEGSKA (reference sequence). The V gene end was trimmed by 0 bases and the J gene end by 4 bases; junction bases not matched to a gene: 15. The CDR3 runs to 18 residues. CDR3 in DNA: TGCAGTGCTAGAGAGCCTAGCGGACCGAGCCTCTGGTACAATGAGCAGTTCTTC. Encoded protein: CSAREPSGPSLWYNEQFF.

This clonotype has just a few counts. The CDR3 region has the DNA TGTGCCAGCAGTTGGGGGGGGGGATACGAGCAGTACTTC. It is translated as CASSWGGGYEQYF. This chain links TRBV28 with TRBJ2-7; 7 positions match TRBD2. Germline loops: CDR1 MDHEN, CDR2 SYDVKM. The CDR3 is made up of 13 amino acids. Unmatched junction bases numbered 4, after V lost 4 bases and J lost 4 bases.

With respect to this clonotype: A much larger clonotype is one base distant, so this may be a read error. The chain uses TRBV27 and TRBJ2-7; D is unresolved. V was trimmed by 4 bases and J by 5 bases, leaving 15 bases between them. Germline lookup yields CDR1 MNHEY and CDR2 SMNVEV (reference sequence). The CDR3 has 14 amino acids. The CDR3 nucleotides are TGTGCCAGCAGTTCTCCACTGAAAGAGGACGAGCAGTACTTC. Translation: CASSSPLKEDEQYF.

This clonotype was seen ten or more times. V gene TRBV5-1 combines with J gene TRBJ2-1; the match to TRBD1 covers 9 bases. The CDR3 covers 16 residues. Trimming cost V 0 bases and J 8 bases; bases outside gene matches: 9. CDR1 and CDR2 from the germline V gene are SGHRS and YFSETQ. Here the CDR3 DNA reads TGCGCCAGCAGCTTGGGGTGGGGACAGGGCGCCTATGAGCAGTTCTTC. This gives the protein CASSLGWGQGAYEQFF. Full variable domain (rest looked up from reference TRBV5-1 and TRBJ2-1): KAGVTQTPRYLIKTRGQQVTLSCSPISGHRSVSWYQQTPGQGLQFLFEYFSETQRNKGNFPGRFSGRQFSNSRSEMNVSTLELGDSALYLCASSLGWGQGAYEQFFGPGTRLTVL.

In its sample, this clonotype was seen a few times. The chain is built from TRBV19 and TRBJ2-1, with TRBD1 matching over 7 bases. V lost 5 bases and J lost 7; bases outside the gene matches: 5. CDR3 length: 13 residues. Germline V CDR1 and CDR2: LNHDA, SQIVND (reference sequence). The chain's CDR3 is CASSVDRANEQFF. The DNA of the CDR3 is TGTGCCAGTAGTGTCGACAGGGCGAATGAGCAGTTCTTC.